This TCR beta chain was recorded in a study of T cells expressing NK-cell markers. Study-wide background: Sorted CD3+CD56+NKG2C+, CD3+CD56+NKG2C- and CD3+CD56-NKG2C+ T cells supplied TCR beta repertoires. Serological testing identified most of the eight sequenced donors as HCMV-seropositive and one as seronegative.

There are 16 residues in the CDR3. Germline CDR1 and CDR2: LGHNA and YNFKEQ. Findings and caveats of the study: Once again these clonotypes came out on top in the CD3+CD56-NKG2C+ fraction of a handful of donors. Dominant NKG2C+ clonotypes were found to form about 1.0-8% of CD8+ T cells in over five donors.

As concerns this clonotype: Its antigen remains unknown.

TCRdb processed the 5' RACE reads again and assigns one entry to each CDR3 protein, with no DNA. Its table lists around 550,000 distinct CDR3 sequences. The chain joins TRBV4-2 to TRBJ2-1; TCRdb's D gene call, TRBD2, goes unchecked for lack of DNA. The source is a man between 18 and 35 years old in good health. The sample consisted of blood T cells: a sorted CD56 or NKG2C T cell subset, CD4+ or CD8+ T cells, or bulk PBMC T cells (not recorded which). The CDR3: CASSQDKDLRTFEQFF.